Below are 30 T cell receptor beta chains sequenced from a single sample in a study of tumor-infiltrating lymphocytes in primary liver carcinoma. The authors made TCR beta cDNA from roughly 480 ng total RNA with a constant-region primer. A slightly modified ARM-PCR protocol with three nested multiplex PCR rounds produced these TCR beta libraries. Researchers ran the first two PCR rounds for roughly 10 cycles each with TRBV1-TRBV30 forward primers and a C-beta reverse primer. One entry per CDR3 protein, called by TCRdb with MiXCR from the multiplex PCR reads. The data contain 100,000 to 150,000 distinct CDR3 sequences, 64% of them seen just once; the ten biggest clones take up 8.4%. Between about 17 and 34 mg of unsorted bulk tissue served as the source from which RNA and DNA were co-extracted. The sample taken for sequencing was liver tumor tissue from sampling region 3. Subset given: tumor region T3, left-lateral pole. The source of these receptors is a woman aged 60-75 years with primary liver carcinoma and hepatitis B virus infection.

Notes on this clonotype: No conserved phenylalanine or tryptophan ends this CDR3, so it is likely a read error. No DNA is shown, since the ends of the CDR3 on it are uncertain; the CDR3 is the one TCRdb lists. CDR3 residues: CSAPEHTGELLS. The V gene is TRBV29-1, the J gene TRBJ2-2. The CDR3 is 12 residues long, counting both termini. Germline assignment: CDR1 SQVTM and CDR2 ANQGSEA.

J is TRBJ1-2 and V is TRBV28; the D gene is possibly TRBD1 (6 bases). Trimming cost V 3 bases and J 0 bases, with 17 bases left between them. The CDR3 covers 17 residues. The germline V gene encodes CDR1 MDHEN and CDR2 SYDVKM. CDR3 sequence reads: CASSLNGTSLANYGYTF. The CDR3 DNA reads TGTGCCAGCAGTTTGAATGGGACATCCCTAGCTAACTATGGCTACACCTTC.

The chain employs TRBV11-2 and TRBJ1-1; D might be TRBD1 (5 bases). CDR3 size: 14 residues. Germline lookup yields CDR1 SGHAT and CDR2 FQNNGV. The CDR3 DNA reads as TGTGCTTGCAGCTTTGAGCAGGGAAGGGCTGAAGCTTTCTTT. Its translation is CACSFEQGRAEAFF.

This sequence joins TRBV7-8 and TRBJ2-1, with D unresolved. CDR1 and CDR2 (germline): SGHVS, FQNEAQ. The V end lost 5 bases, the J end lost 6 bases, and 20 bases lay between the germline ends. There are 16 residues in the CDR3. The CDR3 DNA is TGTGCCAGCAGCAACATGGCCCCTATAGTAGCCAATGAGCAGTTCTTC. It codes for CASSNMAPIVANEQFF.

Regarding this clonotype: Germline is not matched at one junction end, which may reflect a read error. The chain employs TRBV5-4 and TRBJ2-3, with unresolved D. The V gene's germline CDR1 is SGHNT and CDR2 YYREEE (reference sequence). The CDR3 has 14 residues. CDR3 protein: CASSFLGSTDTLYF. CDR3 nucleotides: TGTGCCAGCAGCTTTTTGGGTAGTACAGACACGCTGTATTTT.

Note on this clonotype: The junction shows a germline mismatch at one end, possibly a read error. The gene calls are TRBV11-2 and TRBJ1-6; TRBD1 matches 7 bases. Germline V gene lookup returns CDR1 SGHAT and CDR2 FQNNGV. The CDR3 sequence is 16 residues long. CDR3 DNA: TGTACCAGCAGCTTAGGGGGTGAGGGGGCGTATTCACCCCTCCACTTT. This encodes CTSSLGGEGAYSPLHF.

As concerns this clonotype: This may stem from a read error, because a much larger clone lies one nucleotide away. CDR3 DNA: TGTGCCAGCAGTTACTCGGGTGTTGGGGCCAACGCCCTGACTTTC. Protein product: CASSYSGVGANALTF. The rearrangement joins TRBV6-5 to TRBJ2-6, with D possibly TRBD1 on 5 matching bases. There are 15 residues in the CDR3. Germline V gene sequence: CDR1 MNHEY, CDR2 SVGAGI.

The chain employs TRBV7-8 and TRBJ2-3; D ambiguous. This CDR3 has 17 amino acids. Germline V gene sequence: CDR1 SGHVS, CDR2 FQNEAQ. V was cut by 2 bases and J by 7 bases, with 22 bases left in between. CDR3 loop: CASSLIPRTSRRYTQYF. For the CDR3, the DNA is TGTGCCAGCAGCTTAATCCCCCGGACCAGCAGGAGATATACGCAGTATTTT.

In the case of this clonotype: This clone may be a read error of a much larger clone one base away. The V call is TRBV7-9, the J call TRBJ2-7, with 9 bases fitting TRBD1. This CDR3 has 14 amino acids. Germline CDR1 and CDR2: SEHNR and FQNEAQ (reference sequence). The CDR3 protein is CVSSPQGAFYEQYF. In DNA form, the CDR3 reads TGTGTCAGCAGCCCACAGGGGGCTTTCTACGAGCAGTACTTC.

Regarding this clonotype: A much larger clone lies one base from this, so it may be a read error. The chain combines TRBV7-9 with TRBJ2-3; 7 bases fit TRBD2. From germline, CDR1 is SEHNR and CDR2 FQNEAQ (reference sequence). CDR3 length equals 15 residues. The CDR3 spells CVSSLFSGSTDTQYF. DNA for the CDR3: TGTGTCAGCAGCTTATTTAGCGGGAGCACAGATACGCAGTATTTT.

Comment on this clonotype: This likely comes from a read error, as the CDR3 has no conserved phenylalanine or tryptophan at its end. CDR3 DNA sequence: TGTGCCAGGAGCTTGTACCCCCCTTGGAGTAACGGGAGAGGGCAGTTCTTA. Its protein is CARSLYPPWSNGRGQFL. The rearrangement links TRBV5-6 to TRBJ2-1, with a tentative D call TRBD2 (6 bases). Germline CDR1 and CDR2: SGHDT and YYEEEE. This CDR3 has 17 amino acids.

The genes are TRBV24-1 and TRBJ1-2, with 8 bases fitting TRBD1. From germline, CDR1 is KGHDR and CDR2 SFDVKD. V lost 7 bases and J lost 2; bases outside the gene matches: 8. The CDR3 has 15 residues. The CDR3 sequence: CATSPRDRTNYGYTF. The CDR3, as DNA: TGTGCCACCAGCCCTAGGGACAGGACGAACTATGGCTACACCTTC.

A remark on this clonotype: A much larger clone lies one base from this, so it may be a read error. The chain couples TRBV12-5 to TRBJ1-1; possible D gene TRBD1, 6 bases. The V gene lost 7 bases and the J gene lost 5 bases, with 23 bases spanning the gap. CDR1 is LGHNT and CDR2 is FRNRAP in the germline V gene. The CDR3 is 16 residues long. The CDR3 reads CASVPPRGTRMTEAFF. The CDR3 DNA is TGTGCTAGTGTTCCCCCGAGGGGGACAAGGATGACTGAAGCTTTCTTT.

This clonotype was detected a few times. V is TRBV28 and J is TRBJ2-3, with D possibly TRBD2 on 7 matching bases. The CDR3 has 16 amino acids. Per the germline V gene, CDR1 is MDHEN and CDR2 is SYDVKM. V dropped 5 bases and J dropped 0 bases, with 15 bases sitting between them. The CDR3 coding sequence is TGTGCCAGCAGTCCATATGGGGGGGCCAGCACAGATACGCAGTATTTT. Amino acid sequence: CASSPYGGASTDTQYF.

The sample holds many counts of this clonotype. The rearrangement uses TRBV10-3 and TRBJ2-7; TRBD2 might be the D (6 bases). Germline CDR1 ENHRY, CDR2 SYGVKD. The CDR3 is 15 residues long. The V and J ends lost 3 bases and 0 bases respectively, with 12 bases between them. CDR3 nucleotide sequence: TGTGCCATCAGTGACGGCGGCGGGACCTCCTACGAGCAGTACTTC. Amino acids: CAISDGGGTSYEQYF.

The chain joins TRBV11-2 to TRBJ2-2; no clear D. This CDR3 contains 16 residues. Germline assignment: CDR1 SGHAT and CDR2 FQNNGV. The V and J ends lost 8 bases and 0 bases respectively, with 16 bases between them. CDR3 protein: CASGYGCNTNTGELFF. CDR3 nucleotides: TGTGCCAGCGGCTACGGATGCAACACGAACACCGGGGAGCTGTTTTTT.

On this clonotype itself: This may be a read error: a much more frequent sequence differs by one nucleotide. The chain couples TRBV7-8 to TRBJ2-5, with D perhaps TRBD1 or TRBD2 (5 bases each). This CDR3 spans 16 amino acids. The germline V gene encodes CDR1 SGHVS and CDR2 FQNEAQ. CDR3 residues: CVSSLVARGAQQTQYF. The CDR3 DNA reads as TGTGTCAGCAGCTTAGTGGCTAGAGGGGCCCAACAGACCCAGTACTTC.

CDR3 DNA: TGTGCCAGCAGCTTAGGGCTGGGAGGCACAGATACGCAGTATTTT. Translated: CASSLGLGGTDTQYF. The rearrangement uses TRBV7-9 and TRBJ2-3; D possibly corresponds to TRBD2 (5 bases). Trimming left V 1 base short and J 1 base short, with 9 bases between. The CDR3 loop spans 15 amino acids. Germline CDR1 reads SEHNR; CDR2 reads FQNEAQ (reference sequence). Full variable domain (remainder filled in from reference TRBV7-9 and TRBJ2-3): DTGVSQNPRHKITKRGQNVTFRCDPISEHNRLYWYRQTLGQGPEFLTYFQNEAQLEKSRLLSDRFSAERPKGSFSTLEIQRTEQGDSAMYLCASSLGLGGTDTQYFGPGTRLTVL.

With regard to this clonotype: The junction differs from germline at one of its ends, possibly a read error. The CDR3 sequence is CASSTDRGSNQPRHF. As DNA, the CDR3 is TGTGCCAGCAGTACCGACAGGGGTAGCAATCAGCCCCGGCATTTT. The chain uses TRBV11-2 and TRBJ1-5; TRBD1 agrees at 8 bases. The CDR3 has 15 amino acids. Germline CDR1 SGHAT, CDR2 FQNNGV.

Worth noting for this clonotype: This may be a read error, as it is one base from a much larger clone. The CDR3 DNA follows: TGTGCCGGCAGCTTCGGGGGAGGGGGCAATGAGCAGTTCTTC. Amino acids: CAGSFGGGGNEQFF. The rearrangement links TRBV5-5 to TRBJ2-1, with a possible D match to TRBD2 (7 bases). The CDR3 runs to 14 residues. Germline V gene sequence: CDR1 SGHKS, CDR2 YYEKEE (reference sequence).

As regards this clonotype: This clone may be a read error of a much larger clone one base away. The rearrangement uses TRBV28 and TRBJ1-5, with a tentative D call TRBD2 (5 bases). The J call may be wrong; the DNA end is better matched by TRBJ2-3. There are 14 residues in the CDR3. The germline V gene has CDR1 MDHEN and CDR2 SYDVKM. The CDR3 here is CASSPASGYQPQYF. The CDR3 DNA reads TGTGCCAGCAGCCCCGCTTCGGGGTATCAGCCCCAGTATTTT.

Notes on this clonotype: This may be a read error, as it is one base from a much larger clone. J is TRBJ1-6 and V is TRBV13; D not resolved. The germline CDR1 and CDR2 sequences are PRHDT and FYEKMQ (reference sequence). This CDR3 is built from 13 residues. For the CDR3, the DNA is TGTGCCAGCAGCTTAGGGGACGCCTCACTCCTCCACTTT. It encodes CASSLGDASLLHF.

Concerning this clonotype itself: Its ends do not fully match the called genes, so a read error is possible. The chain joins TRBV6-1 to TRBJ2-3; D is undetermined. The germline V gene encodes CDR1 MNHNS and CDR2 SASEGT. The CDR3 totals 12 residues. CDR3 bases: TGTGTCAGCAGTCTGCTATGGGATACGCAGTATTTT. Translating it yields CVSSLLWDTQYF.

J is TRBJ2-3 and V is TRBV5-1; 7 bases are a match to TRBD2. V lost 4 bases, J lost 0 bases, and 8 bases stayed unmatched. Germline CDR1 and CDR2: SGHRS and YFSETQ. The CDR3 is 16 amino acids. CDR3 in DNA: TGCGCCAGCAGCGCCGGGACTAACGGGAGCACAGATACGCAGTATTTT. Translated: CASSAGTNGSTDTQYF.

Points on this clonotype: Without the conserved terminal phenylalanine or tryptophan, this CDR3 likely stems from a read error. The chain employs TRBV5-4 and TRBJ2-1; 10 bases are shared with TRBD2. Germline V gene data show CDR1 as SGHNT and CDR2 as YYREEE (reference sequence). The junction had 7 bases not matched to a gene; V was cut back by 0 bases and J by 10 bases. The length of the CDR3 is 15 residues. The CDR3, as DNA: TGTGCCAGCAGCTTGGTGGCTAGCGGGAGTGTGGAGCAGTTCTTA. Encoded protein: CASSLVASGSVEQFL.

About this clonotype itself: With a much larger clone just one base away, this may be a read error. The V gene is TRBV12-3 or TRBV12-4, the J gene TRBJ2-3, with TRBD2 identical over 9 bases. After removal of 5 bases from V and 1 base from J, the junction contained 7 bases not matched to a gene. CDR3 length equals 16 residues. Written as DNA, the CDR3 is TGTGCCAGCAGTCCTCATGCGGGGGGGGGCACAGATACGCAGTATTTT. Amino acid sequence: CASSPHAGGGTDTQYF.

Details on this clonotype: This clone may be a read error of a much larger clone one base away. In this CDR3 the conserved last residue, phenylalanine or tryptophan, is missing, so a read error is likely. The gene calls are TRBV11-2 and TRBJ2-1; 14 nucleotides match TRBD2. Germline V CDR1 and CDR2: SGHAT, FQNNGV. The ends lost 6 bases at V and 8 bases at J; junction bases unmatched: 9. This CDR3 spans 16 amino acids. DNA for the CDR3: TGTGCCAGCAGGAGACTAGCGGGAGGGCCGGGGGATGAGCAGTTCTCC. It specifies CASRRLAGGPGDEQFS.

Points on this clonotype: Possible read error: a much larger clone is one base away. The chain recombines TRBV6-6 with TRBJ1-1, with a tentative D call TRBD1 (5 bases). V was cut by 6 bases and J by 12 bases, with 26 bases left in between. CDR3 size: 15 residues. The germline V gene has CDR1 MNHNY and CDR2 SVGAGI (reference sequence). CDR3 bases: TGTGCCAGCAGCTATAATAATCCCGGACACGCATGGCCTTTCTTT. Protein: CASSYNNPGHAWPFF.

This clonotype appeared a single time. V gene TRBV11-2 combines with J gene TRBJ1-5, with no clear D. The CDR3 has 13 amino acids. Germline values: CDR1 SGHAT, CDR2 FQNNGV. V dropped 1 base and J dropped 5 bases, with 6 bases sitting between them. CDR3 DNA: TGTGCCAGCAGCTTAGGCATGCATCAGCCCCAGCATTTT. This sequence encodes CASSLGMHQPQHF.

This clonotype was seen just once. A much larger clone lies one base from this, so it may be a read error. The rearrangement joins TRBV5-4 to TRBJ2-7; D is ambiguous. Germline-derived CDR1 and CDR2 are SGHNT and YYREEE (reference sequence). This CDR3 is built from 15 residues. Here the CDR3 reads CPSSSPDTRSYEQYF. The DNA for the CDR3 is TGTCCCAGCAGCTCACCCGACACTCGCTCCTACGAGCAGTACTTC.